The source of this T cell receptor (beta chain) is a study of T cells in localized non-small cell lung cancer. General study findings and limits: Those with higher blood T cell density had longer overall survival. Adjacent lung held a median around 60 of the top 100 tumor clones.

This clone is medium-sized in the sample. Its antigen remains unknown. V dropped 3 bases and J dropped 1 base, with 21 bases sitting between them. There are 18 residues in the CDR3. Germline lookup yields CDR1 SGHNT and CDR2 YENEEA. Libraries were prepared by immunoSEQ multiplex PCR; TCRdb keeps only in-frame clonotypes and omits some of them. The sample has approximately 3,000 clones; almost 25% are singletons. Sequencing used normal lung tissue next to the tumor, obtained before any cancer treatment. The chain recombines TRBV11-3 with TRBJ1-1; D gene unclear. The receptor was derived from a man between 40 and 75 years old with stage III squamous cell lung carcinoma. The CDR3 here is CASSFIPGSGSGNTEAFF. The CDR3 DNA reads as TGTGCCAGCAGCTTCATTCCCGGGAGCGGCTCGGGGAACACTGAAGCTTTCTTT.